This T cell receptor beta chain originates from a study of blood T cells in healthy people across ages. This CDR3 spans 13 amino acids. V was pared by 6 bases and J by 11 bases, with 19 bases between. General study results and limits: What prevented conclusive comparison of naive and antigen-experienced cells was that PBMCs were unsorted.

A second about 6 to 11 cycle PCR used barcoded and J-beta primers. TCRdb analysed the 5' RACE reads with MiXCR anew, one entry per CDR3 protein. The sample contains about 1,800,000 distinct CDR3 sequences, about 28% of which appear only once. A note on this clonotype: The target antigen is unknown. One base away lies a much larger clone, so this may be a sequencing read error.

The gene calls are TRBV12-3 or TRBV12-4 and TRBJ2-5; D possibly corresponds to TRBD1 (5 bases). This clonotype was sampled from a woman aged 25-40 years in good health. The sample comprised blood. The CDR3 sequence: CASRPTGPYGQYF. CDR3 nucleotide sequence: TGTGCCAGCAGGCCAACAGGACCCTACGGGCAGTACTTC.